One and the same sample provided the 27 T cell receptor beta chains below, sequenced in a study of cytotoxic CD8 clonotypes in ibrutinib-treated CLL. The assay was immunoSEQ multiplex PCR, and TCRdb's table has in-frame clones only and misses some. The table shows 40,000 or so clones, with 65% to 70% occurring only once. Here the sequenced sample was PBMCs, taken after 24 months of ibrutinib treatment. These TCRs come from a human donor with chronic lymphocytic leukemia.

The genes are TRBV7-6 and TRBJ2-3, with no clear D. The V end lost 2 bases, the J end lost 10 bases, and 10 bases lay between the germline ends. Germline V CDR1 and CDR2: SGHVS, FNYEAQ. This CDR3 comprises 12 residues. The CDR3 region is CASSLIGSAQYF. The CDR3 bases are TGTGCCAGCAGCTTAATAGGGTCGGCGCAGTATTTT.

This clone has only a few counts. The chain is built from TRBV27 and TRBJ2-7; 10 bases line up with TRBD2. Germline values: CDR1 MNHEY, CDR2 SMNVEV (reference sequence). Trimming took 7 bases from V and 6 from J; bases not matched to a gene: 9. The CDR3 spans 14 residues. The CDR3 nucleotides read TGTGCCAGCAACCCTCGAGGACTAGCGGCCGAGCAGTACTTC. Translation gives CASNPRGLAAEQYF.

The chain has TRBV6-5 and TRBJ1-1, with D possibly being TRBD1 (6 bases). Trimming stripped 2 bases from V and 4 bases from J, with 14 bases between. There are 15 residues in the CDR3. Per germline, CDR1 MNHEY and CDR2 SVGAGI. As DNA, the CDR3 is TGTGCCAGCAGTTACAAACGACAGGATAGCACTGAAGCTTTCTTT. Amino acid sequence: CASSYKRQDSTEAFF.

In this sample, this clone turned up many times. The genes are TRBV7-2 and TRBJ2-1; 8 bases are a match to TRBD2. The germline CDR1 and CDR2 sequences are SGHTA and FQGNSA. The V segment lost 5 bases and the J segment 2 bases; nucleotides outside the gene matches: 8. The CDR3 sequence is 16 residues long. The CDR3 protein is CASSSGVAGPYNEQFF. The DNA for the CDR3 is TGTGCCAGCAGCAGCGGGGTAGCGGGACCCTACAATGAGCAGTTCTTC. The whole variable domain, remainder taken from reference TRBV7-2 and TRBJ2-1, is GAGVSQSPSNKVTEKGKDVELRCDPISGHTALYWYRQSLGQGLEFLIYFQGNSAPDKSGLPSDRFSAERTGGSVSTLTIQRTQQEDSAVYLCASSSGVAGPYNEQFFGPGTRLTVL.

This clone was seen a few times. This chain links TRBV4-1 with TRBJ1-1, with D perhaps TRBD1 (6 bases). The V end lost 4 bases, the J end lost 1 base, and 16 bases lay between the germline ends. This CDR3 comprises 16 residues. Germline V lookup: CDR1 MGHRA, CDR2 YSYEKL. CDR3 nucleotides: TGCGCCAGCAGCCGATGGGGGCTGACAGGGAACACTGAAGCTTTCTTT. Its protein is CASSRWGLTGNTEAFF.

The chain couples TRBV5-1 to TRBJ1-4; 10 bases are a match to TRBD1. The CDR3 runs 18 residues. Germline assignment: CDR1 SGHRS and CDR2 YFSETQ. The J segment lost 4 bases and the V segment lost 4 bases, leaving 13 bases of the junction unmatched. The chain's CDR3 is CASSVTGTGDYDNEKLFF. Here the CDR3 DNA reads TGCGCCAGCAGCGTTACCGGGACAGGGGACTACGATAATGAAAAACTGTTTTTT.

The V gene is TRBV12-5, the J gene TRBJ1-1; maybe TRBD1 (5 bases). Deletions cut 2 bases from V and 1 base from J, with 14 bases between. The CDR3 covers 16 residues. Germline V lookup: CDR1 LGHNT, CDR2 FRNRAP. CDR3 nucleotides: TGTGCTAGTGGTTTGCCCCAGGGTTTGGGGAACACTGAAGCTTTCTTT. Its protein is CASGLPQGLGNTEAFF.

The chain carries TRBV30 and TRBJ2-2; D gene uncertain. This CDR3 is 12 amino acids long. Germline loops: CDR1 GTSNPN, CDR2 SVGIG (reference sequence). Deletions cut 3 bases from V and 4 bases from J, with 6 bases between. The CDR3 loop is CAWSVSTGELFF. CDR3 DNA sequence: TGTGCCTGGAGCGTCAGCACCGGGGAGCTGTTTTTT.

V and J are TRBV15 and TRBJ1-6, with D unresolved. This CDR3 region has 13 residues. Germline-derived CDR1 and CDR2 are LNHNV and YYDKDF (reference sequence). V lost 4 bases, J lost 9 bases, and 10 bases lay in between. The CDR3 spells CATSMDRRSPLHF. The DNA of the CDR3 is TGTGCCACCAGCATGGATCGACGTTCACCCCTCCACTTT.

CDR3 protein: CASSQEGAGQGHTGELFF. CDR3 nucleotides: TGCGCCAGCAGCCAAGAAGGGGCGGGACAGGGGCACACCGGGGAGCTGTTTTTT. The chain couples TRBV4-1 to TRBJ2-2, with 10 bases matching TRBD1. This CDR3 comprises 18 residues. Germline V CDR1 and CDR2: MGHRA, YSYEKL. V gave up 0 bases and J gave up 3 bases; unmatched junction bases: 7.

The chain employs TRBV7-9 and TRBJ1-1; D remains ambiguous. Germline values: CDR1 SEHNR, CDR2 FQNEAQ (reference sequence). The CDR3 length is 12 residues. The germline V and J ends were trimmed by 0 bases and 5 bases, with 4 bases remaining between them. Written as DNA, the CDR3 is TGTGCCAGCAGCTTAGCAGTTACTGAAGCTTTCTTT. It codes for CASSLAVTEAFF.

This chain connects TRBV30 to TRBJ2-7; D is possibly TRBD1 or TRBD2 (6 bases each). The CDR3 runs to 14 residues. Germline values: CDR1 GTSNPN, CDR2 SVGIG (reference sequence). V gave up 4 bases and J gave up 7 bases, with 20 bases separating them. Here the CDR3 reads CAWKFGGLLREQYF. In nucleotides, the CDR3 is TGTGCCTGGAAGTTTGGGGGGCTTCTTCGAGAGCAGTACTTC.

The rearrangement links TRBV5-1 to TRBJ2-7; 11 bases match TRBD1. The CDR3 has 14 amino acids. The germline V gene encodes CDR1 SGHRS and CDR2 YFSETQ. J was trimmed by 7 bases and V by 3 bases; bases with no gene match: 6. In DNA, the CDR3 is TGCGCCAGCAGCTGGGGACAGGGGGTGGAAGAGCAGTACTTC. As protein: CASSWGQGVEEQYF.

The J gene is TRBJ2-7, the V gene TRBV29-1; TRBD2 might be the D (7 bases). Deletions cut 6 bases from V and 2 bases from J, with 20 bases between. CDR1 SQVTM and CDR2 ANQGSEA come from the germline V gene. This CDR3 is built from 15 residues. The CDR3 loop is CSVLSRGGDTYEQYF. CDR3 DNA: TGCAGCGTGTTATCCCGAGGGGGGGACACCTACGAGCAGTACTTC.

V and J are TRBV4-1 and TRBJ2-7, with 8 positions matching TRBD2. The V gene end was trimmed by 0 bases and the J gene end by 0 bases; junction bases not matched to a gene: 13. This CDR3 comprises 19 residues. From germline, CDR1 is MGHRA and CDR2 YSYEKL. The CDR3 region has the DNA TGCGCCAGCAGCCAAGAAAGGCGAGTGGCGGGAGGCCCCTCCTACGAGCAGTACTTC. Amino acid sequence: CASSQERRVAGGPSYEQYF.

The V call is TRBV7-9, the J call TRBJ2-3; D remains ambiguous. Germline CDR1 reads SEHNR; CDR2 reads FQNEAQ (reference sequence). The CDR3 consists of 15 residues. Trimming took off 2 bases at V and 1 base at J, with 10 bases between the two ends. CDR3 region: CASSLTGWGTDTQYF. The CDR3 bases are TGTGCCAGCAGCTTAACTGGATGGGGCACAGATACGCAGTATTTT.

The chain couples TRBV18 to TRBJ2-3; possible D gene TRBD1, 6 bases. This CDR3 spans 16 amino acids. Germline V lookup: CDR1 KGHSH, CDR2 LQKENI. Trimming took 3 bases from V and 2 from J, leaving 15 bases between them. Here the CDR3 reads CASSPPGRGDTDTQYF. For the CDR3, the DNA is TGTGCCAGCTCACCCCCCGGCAGGGGCGACACAGATACGCAGTATTTT.

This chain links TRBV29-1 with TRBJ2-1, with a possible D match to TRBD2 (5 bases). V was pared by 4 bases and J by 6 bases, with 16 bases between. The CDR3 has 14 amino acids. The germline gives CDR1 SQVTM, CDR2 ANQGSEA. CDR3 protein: CSVVLLGTSNEQFF. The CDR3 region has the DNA TGCAGCGTTGTCTTACTAGGTACAAGCAATGAGCAGTTCTTC.

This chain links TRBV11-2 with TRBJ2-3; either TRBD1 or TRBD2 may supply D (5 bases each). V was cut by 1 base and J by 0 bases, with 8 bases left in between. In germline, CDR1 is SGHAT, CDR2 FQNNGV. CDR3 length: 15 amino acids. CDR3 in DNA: TGTGCCAGCAGCTTAGTTGGGGGAAGCACAGATACGCAGTATTTT. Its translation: CASSLVGGSTDTQYF.

The CDR3 sequence: CASILVGGATDTQYF. CDR3 coding DNA: TGTGCCAGCATCTTGGTGGGGGGAGCAACAGATACGCAGTATTTT. J is TRBJ2-3 and V is TRBV6-6; TRBD2 is a possible D gene (6 bases). The CDR3 has 15 residues. Trimming left V 7 bases short and J 3 bases short, with 17 bases between. Germline loops: CDR1 MNHNY, CDR2 SVGAGI (reference sequence).

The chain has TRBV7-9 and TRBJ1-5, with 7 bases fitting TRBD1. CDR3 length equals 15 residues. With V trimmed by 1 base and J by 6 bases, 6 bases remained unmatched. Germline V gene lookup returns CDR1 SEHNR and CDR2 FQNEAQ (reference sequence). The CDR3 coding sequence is TGTGCCAGCAGCTTAGGACAGGGAGGAGGTCAGCCCCAGCATTTT. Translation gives CASSLGQGGGQPQHF.

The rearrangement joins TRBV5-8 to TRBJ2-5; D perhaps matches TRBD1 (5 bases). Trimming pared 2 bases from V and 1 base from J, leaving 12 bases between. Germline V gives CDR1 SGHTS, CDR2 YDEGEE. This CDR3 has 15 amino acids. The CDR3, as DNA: TGTGCCAGCAGCTTTTTCGACAGTAGCCAAGAGACCCAGTACTTC. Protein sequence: CASSFFDSSQETQYF.

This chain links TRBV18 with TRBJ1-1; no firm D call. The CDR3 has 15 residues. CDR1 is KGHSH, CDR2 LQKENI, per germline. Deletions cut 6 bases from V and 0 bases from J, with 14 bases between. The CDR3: CASSVVAIMNTEAFF. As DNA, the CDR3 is TGTGCCAGCTCCGTGGTAGCAATCATGAACACTGAAGCTTTCTTT.

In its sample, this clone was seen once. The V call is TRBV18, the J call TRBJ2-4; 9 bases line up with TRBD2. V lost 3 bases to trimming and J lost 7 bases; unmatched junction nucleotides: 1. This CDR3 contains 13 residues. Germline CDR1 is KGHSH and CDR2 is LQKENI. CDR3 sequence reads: CASSPAGGNIQYF. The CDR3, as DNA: TGTGCCAGCTCACCCGCGGGGGGGAACATTCAGTACTTC.

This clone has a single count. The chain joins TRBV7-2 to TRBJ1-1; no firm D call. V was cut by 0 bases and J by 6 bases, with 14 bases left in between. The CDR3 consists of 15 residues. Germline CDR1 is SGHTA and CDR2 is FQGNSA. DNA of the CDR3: TGTGCCAGCAGCTTAGCGAGGACGGCACCCCCTGAAGCTTTCTTT. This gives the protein CASSLARTAPPEAFF.

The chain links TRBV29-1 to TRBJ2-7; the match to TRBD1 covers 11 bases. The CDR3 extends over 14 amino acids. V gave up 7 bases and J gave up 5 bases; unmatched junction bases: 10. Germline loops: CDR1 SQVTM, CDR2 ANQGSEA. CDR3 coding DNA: TGCAGCGCTCTACCCAGGGACAGGGGGGACGAGCAGTACTTC. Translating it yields CSALPRDRGDEQYF.

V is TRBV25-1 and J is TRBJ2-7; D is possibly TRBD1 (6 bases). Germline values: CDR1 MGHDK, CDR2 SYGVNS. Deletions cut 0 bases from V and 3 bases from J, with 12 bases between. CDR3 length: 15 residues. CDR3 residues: CASSEYIGTNYEQYF. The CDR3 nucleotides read TGTGCCAGCAGTGAATATATAGGGACAAACTACGAGCAGTACTTC.